The 5 T cell receptor beta chains below all came from one sample that was sequenced in a study of blood T cell repertoires in COVID-19. The table came from immunoSEQ multiplex PCR; TCRdb's copy has only in-frame clones and leaves some out. Of 200,000 to 250,000 clones in the sample, 70% to 90% are singletons; the top ten hold less than 8%. Sequencing was done on a sample of PBMCs or T cells enriched from blood (not recorded which). All receptors come from a woman aged 40 to 50 with acute COVID-19.

The chain has TRBV7-2 and TRBJ2-7; 13 bases fit TRBD2. The V gene's germline CDR1 is SGHTA and CDR2 FQGNSA. The CDR3 is made up of 16 amino acids. The V gene end was trimmed by 4 bases and the J gene end by 3 bases; junction bases not matched to a gene: 6. CDR3 in DNA: TGTGCCAGCAGCTCAGGTCGGACTAGCGGGAGCTACGAGCAGTACTTC. Translation: CASSSGRTSGSYEQYF.

This chain links TRBV4-3 with TRBJ2-3, with D perhaps matching TRBD1 (7 bases). Looked up from germline, CDR1 is LGHNA and CDR2 is YSLEER. The V gene lost 1 base and the J gene lost 5 bases, with 13 bases spanning the gap. The CDR3 consists of 15 residues. CDR3 residues: CASSQGQGEEDTQYF. The CDR3 DNA sequence: TGCGCCAGCAGCCAAGGGCAGGGGGAGGAAGATACGCAGTATTTT.

V is TRBV5-1 and J is TRBJ2-7; D is perhaps TRBD2 (5 bases). Germline loops: CDR1 SGHRS, CDR2 YFSETQ. The length of the CDR3 is 16 residues. With 0 bases removed from V and 3 bases from J, the gap between germline ends came to 16 bases. The DNA of the CDR3 is TGCGCCAGCAGCTTGGCCGAGACTATATCGAACTACGAGCAGTACTTC. Its protein product is CASSLAETISNYEQYF.

The rearrangement uses TRBV10-3 and TRBJ1-6; D might be TRBD1 (6 bases). The germline V gene has CDR1 ENHRY and CDR2 SYGVKD. Trimming removed 6 bases from V and 0 bases from J, with 9 bases in between. The CDR3 runs to 15 residues. CDR3 sequence (DNA): TGTGCCATCAGGAGGGGGAGCTCCTATAATTCACCCCTCCACTTT. This translates into CAIRRGSSYNSPLHF.

This chain connects TRBV28 to TRBJ1-1; the D is unclear. Germline CDR1 reads MDHEN; CDR2 reads SYDVKM. The CDR3 spans 10 residues. V was trimmed by 7 bases and J by 7 bases, leaving 7 bases between them. CDR3 sequence: CASIAYEAFF. CDR3 nucleotide sequence: TGTGCCAGCATCGCCTATGAAGCTTTCTTT.